Below, 13 T cell receptor beta chains from the same sample are listed, as sequenced in a study of blood T cell repertoires in COVID-19. Some clones are missing from TCRdb's copy, which holds only in-frame ones; the method was immunoSEQ multiplex PCR. The table has over 85,000 clones, roughly 87% seen once. The specimen sequenced was peripheral blood. The receptors shown here come from a male donor with acute or convalescent COVID-19.

This clone was recorded a few times. The genes are TRBV3-1 (or the pseudogene TRBV3-2) and TRBJ1-1, with TRBD1 identical over 8 bases. CDR1 is LGHDT and CDR2 is YNNKEL in the germline V gene (reference sequence). The CDR3 extends over 14 amino acids. V was clipped by 4 bases and J by 1 base; unmatched bases: 2. The CDR3 reads CASSPRGQNTEAFF. The CDR3 bases are TGTGCCAGCAGCCCCAGGGGGCAGAACACTGAAGCTTTCTTT.

This chain links TRBV6-4 with TRBJ1-1; D not certain. This CDR3 is 13 amino acids long. Germline lookup yields CDR1 MRHNA and CDR2 SNTAGT. V was cut by 5 bases and J by 3 bases, with 10 bases left in between. The CDR3 is CASSLERDTEAFF. CDR3 DNA sequence: TGTGCCAGCAGTCTGGAGCGGGACACTGAAGCTTTCTTT.

The V gene is TRBV7-8, the J gene TRBJ2-7; D is ambiguous. Germline V gene lookup returns CDR1 SGHVS and CDR2 FQNEAQ. The length of the CDR3 is 14 residues. Deletions cut 2 bases from V and 4 bases from J, with 12 bases between. The DNA of the CDR3 is TGTGCCAGCAGCTTAACTCAAAACTCGTACGAGCAGTACTTC. Protein: CASSLTQNSYEQYF.

This clone was seen more than once but under ten times. The rearrangement uses TRBV28 and TRBJ1-1; possibly TRBD1 for D (5 bases). From germline, CDR1 is MDHEN and CDR2 SYDVKM. V was trimmed by 3 bases and J by 2 bases, leaving 10 bases between them. The CDR3 spans 14 residues. CDR3 amino acids: CASSLPTVNTEAFF. The CDR3 bases are TGTGCCAGCAGTTTGCCGACAGTTAACACTGAAGCTTTCTTT.

The V and J genes are TRBV5-4 and TRBJ2-7, with TRBD1 identical over 11 bases. CDR3 length: 14 amino acids. The germline V gene encodes CDR1 SGHNT and CDR2 YYREEE (reference sequence). V shed 0 bases and J 7 bases; nucleotides not matched to a gene: 3. CDR3 DNA: TGTGCCAGCAGCTTGGACGGGACAGGGGGAGAGCAGTACTTC. The encoded protein is CASSLDGTGGEQYF.

V gene TRBV7-3 combines with J gene TRBJ1-1; tentative D call: TRBD1 (5 bases). Germline loops: CDR1 SGHTA, CDR2 FQGTGA. The CDR3 length is 13 residues. V was trimmed by 5 bases and J by 1 base, leaving 8 bases between them. The CDR3 reads CASSQGQNTEAFF. The CDR3 DNA sequence: TGTGCCAGCAGCCAAGGACAGAACACTGAAGCTTTCTTT. Full variable domain (missing parts from reference TRBV7-3 and TRBJ1-1): GAGVSQTPSNKVTEKGKYVELRCDPISGHTALYWYRQSLGQGPEFLIYFQGTGAADDSGLPNDRFFAVRPEGSVSTLKIQRTERGDSAVYLCASSQGQNTEAFFGQGTRLTVV.

V is TRBV11-1 and J is TRBJ1-1; possibly TRBD1 for D (5 bases). V dropped 5 bases and J dropped 0 bases, with 13 bases sitting between them. CDR3 length: 15 residues. The germline V gene encodes CDR1 SGHAT and CDR2 FQDESV (reference sequence). The CDR3, as DNA: TGTGCCAGCAGCCCATACAGGCTTATGAACACTGAAGCTTTCTTT. Amino acids: CASSPYRLMNTEAFF.

In its sample, this clone was seen once. The chain has TRBV16 and TRBJ2-1; the D gene is possibly TRBD2 (6 bases). Germline assignment: CDR1 KGHSY and CDR2 FQNENV. The CDR3 runs 14 residues. V was clipped by 2 bases and J by 8 bases, with 13 bases between them. Written as DNA, the CDR3 is TGTGCCAGCAGCCAACCTAGCGAGAGGCATGAGCAGTTCTTC. Protein: CASSQPSERHEQFF.

This clone was seen just once. The V and J genes are TRBV15 and TRBJ2-5; D may be TRBD1 (5 bases). The germline V and J ends were trimmed by 0 bases and 1 base, with 12 bases remaining between them. Germline V CDR1 and CDR2: LNHNV, YYDKDF (reference sequence). There are 16 residues in the CDR3. In DNA form, the CDR3 reads TGTGCCACCAGCAGAGAGGCCACCCAGGGCCAAGAGACCCAGTACTTC. It encodes CATSREATQGQETQYF.

The chain employs TRBV5-4 and TRBJ1-2; D is ambiguous. The CDR3 sequence is 15 residues long. The V gene's germline CDR1 is SGHNT and CDR2 YYREEE (reference sequence). V dropped 3 bases and J dropped 2 bases, with 14 bases sitting between them. The CDR3 loop is CASSSPGSLNYGYTF. The CDR3 region has the DNA TGTGCCAGCAGCTCCCCGGGATCCCTAAACTATGGCTACACCTTC.

The V gene is TRBV28, the J gene TRBJ2-1; the D is unclear. The V and J ends lost 2 bases and 6 bases respectively, with 5 bases between them. Per the germline V gene, CDR1 is MDHEN and CDR2 is SYDVKM. The CDR3 length is 12 residues. This CDR3 reads CASSLRLNEQFF. CDR3 DNA: TGTGCCAGCAGTTTAAGACTCAATGAGCAGTTCTTC.

V usage is TRBV29-1 and J usage is TRBJ1-1, with D possibly TRBD1 on 6 matching bases. Per germline, CDR1 SQVTM and CDR2 ANQGSEA. The V gene lost 4 bases and the J gene lost 0 bases, with 15 bases spanning the gap. The CDR3 is 15 residues long. The CDR3 reads CSVGLGGQLNTEAFF. Written as DNA, the CDR3 is TGCAGCGTTGGTCTAGGCGGACAGTTGAACACTGAAGCTTTCTTT.

This clone is a singleton in its sample. CDR3 amino acids: CASSSSGTGAFLETQYF. CDR3 DNA: TGTGCCAGCAGCTCTTCCGGGACAGGGGCCTTTTTGGAGACCCAGTACTTC. V and J are TRBV5-5 and TRBJ2-5; 10 bases line up with TRBD1. CDR3 length: 17 amino acids. CDR1 is SGHKS and CDR2 is YYEKEE in the germline V gene (reference sequence). The V and J ends lost 3 bases and 5 bases, in that order; junction bases with no gene match: 13.